This TCR beta chain was retrieved from a study of blood T cell repertoires in COVID-19. Those who participated ranged in age from roughly 18 to 100 years and resided in some 24 US areas. Cohorts were based on clinical histories the participants reported. Two consecutive negative NP/OP PCR tests, clearance, or resolved symptoms defined Cohort 3 recovery. CDR1 and CDR2 from the germline V gene are MDHEN and SYDVKM. The CDR3 is 13 amino acids. The ends lost 3 bases at V and 11 bases at J; junction bases unmatched: 5. Authors' analysis steps: Amplification of reference gene primers was used by the study to estimate nucleated cell counts. Data came from immunoSEQ multiplex PCR; TCRdb stores just in-frame clones and leaves some out. V and J calls and clone size are given by that table; D and trimming were obtained from the DNA. This sample yields 200,000 to 250,000 clones, of which almost 85% are seen a single time; about 15% belongs to the top ten.

The chain employs TRBV28 and TRBJ1-4; 8 positions agree with TRBD1. Source material: PBMCs or T cells enriched from blood (not recorded which). The sequence was obtained from a man aged 35 to 55 who had recovered from COVID-19. CDR3 nucleotide sequence: TGTGCCAGCAGTTTCAGCAGACAGGGGAAACTGTTTTTT. Its protein product is CASSFSRQGKLFF.